The sequence of this T cell receptor (beta chain) was determined in a study of blood T cells in healthy people across ages (dated by TCRdb to the mid-2010s). About the study as a whole: In model experiments, template switching captured about one uniquely barcoded TCR beta cDNA molecule for every two T cells. For two donors (one aged 18 to 30 and one aged 80 or older), the study analyzed two additional independent replicas of 1 million unique cDNA reads from the same blood draw. Donors of different ages were randomly distributed across sequencing lanes to avoid experimental bias. Donors were grouped into four age groups: young (average 16 years), middle-aged (around 39), aged (about 59) and long-lived (approximately 75). Using deep sequencing normalized with unique cDNA molecular identifiers, the study measured how TCR beta repertoire diversity changes with age.

Library creation used 5' RACE. Sequencing instrument: Illumina HiSeq 2500. The second PCR ran for about 6 to 12 cycles and used a J-beta primer mix along with a sample-barcoded 5' primer. A template-switch 5' adaptor carrying 12 random nucleotides introduced a unique molecular identifier onto each TCR beta cDNA molecule. Each sample yielded at least 3 million CDR3-containing paired-end reads. All of the RNA was converted into first-strand cDNA using the Mint cDNA synthesis kit, with a TRBC-specific oligonucleotide serving as the primer. Following uracil-DNA glycosylase treatment, all cDNA underwent a first 18-cycle PCR with the universal primers M1SS and BC2_uni_R. Under the source paper's analysis protocol: For normalization, 1 million high-quality reads were randomly selected from each sample, with every read carrying a distinct molecular identifier. Instead of being binned into consensus sequences, reads with shared molecular identifiers were discarded. MiTCR, set to a Q25 quality threshold and the strictest error-elimination algorithm, was used for CDR3 identification, clonotype clustering and error correction. A nonparametric unseen species model with Euler transformation was used to estimate lower-bound total TCR beta diversity. TCRdb trimmed public reads at Q25 via fastp, called clones via MiXCR and kept in-frame beta chains. Rows are unified per CDR3 protein, each entry keeping the most common DNA and genes. These V and J calls are TCRdb output, not the study's own analysis. In all, the sample holds about 1,400,000 distinct CDR3 sequences, and approximately 60% of those were seen once. About 6.7% of the sample is held by the ten biggest clonotypes.

Broader findings and caveats from the paper: A strong correlation was found between observed TCR beta diversity and the percentage of naive T cells measured by flow cytometry. Compared with the aged group, the long-lived group had more naive CD4+ T cells, fewer expanded clones and increased TCR diversity, suggesting age selection. As age increased, observed TCR beta diversity per million T cells dropped in a roughly linear way, and a significant reduction was already evident by age 40. Since profiling was done on bulk unsorted PBMCs, naive and antigen-experienced compartments could not be conclusively compared. Estimates of total diversity based on one million sequenced T cells were considered lower bounds and underestimates. Because donor CMV infection status was unknown, age-related changes in expanded clonotypes were potentially confounded.

The donors were roughly 39 Caucasian individuals from Russia, aged roughly 6 to 100 years, who were systemically healthy. Each donor gave about 9.8 milliliters of peripheral blood, drawn into EDTA-treated Vacutainer tubes. PBMCs were isolated by Ficoll-Paque density-gradient centrifugation, with at least 7 million obtained per sample. Trizol reagent was used to extract total RNA from the PBMCs, yielding at least 5 micrograms per sample. The percentages of naive CD45RAhigh/CD27high T cells were determined by flow cytometry on a PBMC aliquot from every donor. V is clipped by 3 bases and J by 0 bases, and the sequence between their germline boundaries is 11 bases long. CDR1 and CDR2 are drawn from the germline V gene: SGDLS, YYNGEE. Including the terminal cysteine and phenylalanine, the CDR3 comprises 15 residues. Kept here is only the CDR3 DNA, which spans 45 bases and is read in frame from base 1.

A single count supports this clonotype. The antigen this receptor binds is unknown. Base qualities are not at hand, and no much larger clone is one base apart. What was sequenced was blood. The rearranged segments are TRBV9 and TRBJ2-3; TRBD2 might be the D gene, on 6 matching bases. This receptor was identified in a man aged 18 to 29 in good health. The nucleotide sequence reads TGTGCCAGCAGCGACGGGACTTCTAGCACAGATACGCAGTATTTT. This translates into CASSDGTSSTDTQYF.